This T cell receptor beta chain is from a study of shared clonotypes between healthy human individuals. Study results and limitations: Generally, naive subsets came out with larger estimated richness than memory subsets. In having few donors, the study represented limited genetic and exposure-history diversity. It was expected that sequencing depth would affect clonotype sharing among donors.

Only CD45RO-negative cells positively selected for CCR7 counted as naive CD8 cells, so terminally differentiated effector memory CD45RA+ cells were excluded. As regards this clone: The antigen remains unidentified. This same CDR3 is encoded by further DNA sequences in the sample.

Methods used by the authors: Owing to the provision of junction-only sequences devoid of quality scores by immunoSEQ, filtering differed. Clones were sequenced by immunoSEQ multiplex PCR, and TCRdb holds only the in-frame ones, with some missing. D and trimming come from the DNA, and the V and J calls and clone size come from that table. The profile shows hundreds of thousands of clones, about 95% of them singletons. The sequence was obtained from a woman under 40 in good health. The specimen sequenced was naive CD8+ T cells sorted from blood.

The chain's CDR3 is CASRPGLAGYNEQFF. CDR3 DNA sequence: TGTGCCAGCAGACCGGGACTAGCGGGATACAATGAGCAGTTCTTC. The V call is TRBV28, the J call TRBJ2-1; 13 bases fit TRBD2. With V trimmed by 6 bases and J by 4 bases, 3 bases remained unmatched. This CDR3 region has 15 residues. Germline values: CDR1 MDHEN, CDR2 SYDVKM. The variable domain in full, completed from reference TRBV28 and TRBJ2-1, reads DVKVTQSSRYLVKRTGEKVFLECVQDMDHENMFWYRQDPGLGLRLIYFSYDVKMKEKGDIPEGYSVSREKKERFSLILESASTNQTSMYLCASRPGLAGYNEQFFGPGTRLTVL.